This T cell receptor (beta chain) emerged from a study of blood T cells in healthy people across ages. In this sample, this clonotype turned up many times. PCR was performed a second time for about 7 to 12 cycles using a sample-barcoded 5' primer and a J-beta primer mix. Samples each returned at least 3 million CDR3-containing paired-end reads. MiXCR, run by TCRdb on the 5' RACE reads, gives a single entry per CDR3 protein. Of 350,000 to 450,000 distinct CDR3 sequences in the sample, 45% to 65% were seen once. At least 5 micrograms of total RNA were extracted per sample. The receptor was derived from a man aged 55 to 69 in good health. Sequenced sample: blood.

The CDR3 coding sequence is TGTGCCAGCAGCTTAAGGGGAGGGCCCTCGGAGACCCAGTACTTC. It codes for CASSLRGGPSETQYF. This chain uses TRBV7-3 with TRBJ2-5; 7 nucleotides agree with TRBD2. CDR3 length: 15 amino acids. The V gene end was trimmed by 1 base and the J gene end by 5 bases; junction bases not matched to a gene: 7. CDR1 is SGHTA and CDR2 is FQGTGA in the germline V gene.